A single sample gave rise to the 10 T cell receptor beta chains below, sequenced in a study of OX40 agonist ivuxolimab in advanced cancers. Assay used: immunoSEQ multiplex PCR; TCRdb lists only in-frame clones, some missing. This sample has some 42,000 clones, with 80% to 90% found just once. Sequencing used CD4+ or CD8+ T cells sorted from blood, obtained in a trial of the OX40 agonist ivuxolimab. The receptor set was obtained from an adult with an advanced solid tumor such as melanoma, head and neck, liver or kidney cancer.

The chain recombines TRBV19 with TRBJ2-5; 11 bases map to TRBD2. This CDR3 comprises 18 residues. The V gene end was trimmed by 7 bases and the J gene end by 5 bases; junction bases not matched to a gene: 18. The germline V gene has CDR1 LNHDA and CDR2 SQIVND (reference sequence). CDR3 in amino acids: CASTEGTSGTPGLETQYF. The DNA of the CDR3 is TGTGCCAGTACCGAAGGGACTAGCGGCACCCCCGGCCTGGAGACCCAGTACTTC.

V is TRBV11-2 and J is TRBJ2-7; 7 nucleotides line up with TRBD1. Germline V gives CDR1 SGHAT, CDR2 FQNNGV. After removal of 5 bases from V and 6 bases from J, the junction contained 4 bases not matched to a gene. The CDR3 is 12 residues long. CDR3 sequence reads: CASSHDRVEQYF. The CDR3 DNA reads TGTGCCAGCAGCCATGACAGGGTCGAGCAGTACTTC.

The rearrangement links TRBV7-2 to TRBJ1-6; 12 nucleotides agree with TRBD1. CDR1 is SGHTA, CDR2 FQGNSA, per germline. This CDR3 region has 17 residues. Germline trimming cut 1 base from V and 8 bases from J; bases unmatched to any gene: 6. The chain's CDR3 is CASSLDGTGGDYSPLHF. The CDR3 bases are TGTGCCAGCAGCTTAGATGGGACAGGGGGCGATTATTCACCCCTCCACTTT.

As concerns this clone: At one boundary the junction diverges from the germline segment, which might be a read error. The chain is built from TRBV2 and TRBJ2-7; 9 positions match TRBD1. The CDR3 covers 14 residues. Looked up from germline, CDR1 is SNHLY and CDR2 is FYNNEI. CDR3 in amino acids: CASNERTGEYEQYF. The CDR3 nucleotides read TGTGCCAGCAATGAAAGGACAGGGGAGTACGAGCAGTACTTC.

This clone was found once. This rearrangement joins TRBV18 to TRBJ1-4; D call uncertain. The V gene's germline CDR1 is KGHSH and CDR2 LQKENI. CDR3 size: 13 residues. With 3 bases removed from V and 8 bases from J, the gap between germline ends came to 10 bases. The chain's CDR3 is CASSPRAPEKLFF. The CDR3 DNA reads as TGTGCCAGCTCACCCCGGGCCCCCGAAAAACTGTTTTTT.

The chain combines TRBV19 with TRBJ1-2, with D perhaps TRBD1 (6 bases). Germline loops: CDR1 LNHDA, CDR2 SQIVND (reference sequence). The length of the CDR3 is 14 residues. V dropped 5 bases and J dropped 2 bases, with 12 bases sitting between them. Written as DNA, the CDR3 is TGTGCCAGTAGTCTTACAGGGATCAACTATGGCTACACCTTC. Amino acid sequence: CASSLTGINYGYTF.

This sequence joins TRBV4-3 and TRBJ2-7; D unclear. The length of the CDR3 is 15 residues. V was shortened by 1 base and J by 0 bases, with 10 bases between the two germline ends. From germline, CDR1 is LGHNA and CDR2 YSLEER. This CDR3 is CASSQGLQSSYEQYF. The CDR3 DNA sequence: TGCGCCAGCAGCCAAGGCTTACAAAGCTCCTACGAGCAGTACTTC.

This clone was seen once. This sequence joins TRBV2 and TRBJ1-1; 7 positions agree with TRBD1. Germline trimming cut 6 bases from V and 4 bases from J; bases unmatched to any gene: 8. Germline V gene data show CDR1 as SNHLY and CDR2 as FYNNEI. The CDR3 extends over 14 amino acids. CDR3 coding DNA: TGTGCCAGCAGATTGACAGGGAGCGGCACTGAAGCTTTCTTT. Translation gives CASRLTGSGTEAFF.

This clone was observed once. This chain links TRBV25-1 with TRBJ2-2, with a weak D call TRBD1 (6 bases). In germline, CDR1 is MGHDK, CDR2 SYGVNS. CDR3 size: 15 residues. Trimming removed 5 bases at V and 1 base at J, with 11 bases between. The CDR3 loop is CASSRRGLNTGELFF. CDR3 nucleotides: TGTGCCAGCAGTCGCAGGGGCCTGAACACCGGGGAGCTGTTTTTT.

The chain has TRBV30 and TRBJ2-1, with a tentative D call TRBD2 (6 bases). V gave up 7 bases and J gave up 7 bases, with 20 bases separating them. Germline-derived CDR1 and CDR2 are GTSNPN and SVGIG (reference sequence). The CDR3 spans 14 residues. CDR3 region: CASGGRSTGNEQFF. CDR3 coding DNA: TGTGCCTCTGGGGGGAGGTCGACGGGGAATGAGCAGTTCTTC.